These 16 T cell receptor beta chains were all obtained from the same sample, sequenced in a study of blood T cell repertoires in COVID-19. Sequencing used immunoSEQ multiplex PCR; TCRdb keeps in-frame clones, though not all of them. The table lists some 140,000 clones, approximately 88% of them singletons. Sequencing was performed on PBMCs or T cells enriched from blood (not recorded which). The receptors were sampled from a man aged 35 to 55 with acute COVID-19.

The chain couples TRBV3-1 (or the pseudogene TRBV3-2) to TRBJ2-1, with D possibly TRBD2 on 7 matching bases. The ends were cut back, 5 bases at V and 5 bases at J, with 16 bases in the middle. The CDR3 is 15 amino acids. Germline-derived CDR1 and CDR2 are LGHDT and YNNKEL (reference sequence). CDR3: CASSRGEGVNNEQFF. The CDR3 DNA reads as TGTGCCAGCAGCAGGGGGGAGGGGGTAAACAATGAGCAGTTCTTC.

This clone was detected once. The chain carries TRBV30 and TRBJ2-7; TRBD1 agrees at 10 bases. Germline CDR1 reads GTSNPN; CDR2 reads SVGIG (reference sequence). The junction had 7 bases not matched to a gene; V was cut back by 3 bases and J by 2 bases. CDR3 length: 15 residues. CDR3 in DNA: TGTGCCTGGAGCCGCCCGGGACAGGGGACCTACGAGCAGTACTTC. This encodes CAWSRPGQGTYEQYF.

A few counts support this clone. The V gene is TRBV3-1 (or the pseudogene TRBV3-2), the J gene TRBJ1-1; 7 bases are shared with TRBD1. Germline V CDR1 and CDR2: LGHDT, YNNKEL (reference sequence). This CDR3 comprises 14 residues. V lost 0 bases, J lost 5 bases, and 3 bases stayed unmatched. This chain's CDR3 is CASSQDDRETEAFF. The CDR3 DNA reads TGTGCCAGCAGCCAAGATGACAGGGAGACTGAAGCTTTCTTT.

Details on this clone: At one of its ends the junction is not consistent with the germline gene, which may arise from a read error. The genes are TRBV4-2 and TRBJ1-1; 9 bases align to TRBD1. Germline CDR1 LGHNA, CDR2 YNFKEQ. This CDR3 spans 13 amino acids. CDR3 in DNA: TGTGCCAGCAGCCAATCGGACAGGGGTTGGTTTTTTTTT. Translated: CASSQSDRGWFFF.

This sequence joins TRBV3-1 (or the pseudogene TRBV3-2) and TRBJ1-3, with D unclear. Germline V gives CDR1 LGHDT, CDR2 YNNKEL (reference sequence). V lost 4 bases and J 2 bases, leaving 9 bases between the germline ends. The CDR3 has 14 amino acids. Here the CDR3 DNA reads TGTGCCAGCAGCCGACCCGGGACTGGAAACACCATATATTTT. Amino acids: CASSRPGTGNTIYF.

CDR3 DNA: TGTGCCATCAGTGATGAGCGTAATGAGCAGTTCTTC. This sequence encodes CAISDERNEQFF. The chain joins TRBV10-3 to TRBJ2-1; unclear D gene. CDR1 ENHRY and CDR2 SYGVKD come from the germline V gene. The CDR3 runs 12 residues. V was pared by 3 bases and J by 7 bases, with 7 bases between.

The V call is TRBV24-1, the J call TRBJ2-5, with D possibly matching TRBD1 (5 bases). Trimming removed 4 bases from V and 5 bases from J, with 10 bases in between. This CDR3 comprises 13 residues. Germline CDR1 and CDR2: KGHDR and SFDVKD. CDR3: CATSDQGGETQYF. CDR3 in DNA: TGTGCCACCAGTGACCAGGGTGGGGAGACCCAGTACTTC.

The rearrangement uses TRBV12-3 or TRBV12-4 and TRBJ1-2, with a possible D match to TRBD1 (5 bases). The germline V and J ends were trimmed by 6 bases and 2 bases, with 10 bases remaining between them. This CDR3 has 13 residues. In DNA form, the CDR3 reads TGTGCCAGCAGCCCCCCAGGGAACTATGGCTACACCTTC. Its protein is CASSPPGNYGYTF.

This chain joins TRBV7-7 and TRBJ1-6; D is undetermined. The CDR3 consists of 14 residues. The germline V gene encodes CDR1 SSHAT and CDR2 FNYEAQ (reference sequence). Trimming cost V 4 bases and J 8 bases, with 12 bases left between them. The CDR3 is CASSSGSLDSPLHF. DNA for the CDR3: TGTGCCAGCAGCTCGGGATCCCTCGATTCACCCCTCCACTTT.

The CDR3 DNA follows: TGTGCCAGTAGTTTGCGGGGTCCGGGACAGCCCCAGCATTTT. Its protein is CASSLRGPGQPQHF. This rearrangement joins TRBV19 to TRBJ1-5; D not certain. Germline-derived CDR1 and CDR2 are LNHDA and SQIVND (reference sequence). This CDR3 region has 14 residues. The ends were cut back, 5 bases at V and 7 bases at J, with 15 bases in the middle. The complete variable domain, with remaining parts taken from reference TRBV19 and TRBJ1-5, reads DGGITQSPKYLFRKEGQNVTLSCEQNLNHDAMYWYRQDPGQGLRLIYYSQIVNDFQKGDIAEGYSVSREKKESFPLTVTSAQKNPTAFYLCASSLRGPGQPQHFGDGTRLSIL.

The chain links TRBV6-6 to TRBJ1-6; unclear D gene. CDR1 MNHNY and CDR2 SVGAGI come from the germline V gene (reference sequence). The V and J ends lost 2 bases and 3 bases respectively, with 5 bases between them. CDR3 size: 14 residues. CDR3 coding DNA: TGTGCCAGCAGTTACACCAGCTATAATTCACCCCTCCACTTT. This encodes CASSYTSYNSPLHF.

The chain joins TRBV11-2 to TRBJ2-3; D is unclear. The CDR3 is made up of 12 amino acids. V was shortened by 3 bases and J by 3 bases, with 4 bases between the two germline ends. CDR1 and CDR2 from the germline V gene are SGHAT and FQNNGV. The CDR3 loop is CASSFPTDTQYF. CDR3 nucleotides: TGTGCCAGCAGCTTCCCGACAGATACGCAGTATTTT.

The chain employs TRBV4-3 and TRBJ2-3; 9 bases agree with TRBD1. The CDR3 consists of 15 residues. Unmatched junction bases numbered 8, after V lost 4 bases and J lost 6 bases. Per germline, CDR1 LGHNA and CDR2 YSLEER. The DNA for the CDR3 is TGCGCCAGCAGCCCGACGGGACAGGGTTTCGATACGCAGTATTTT. This encodes CASSPTGQGFDTQYF.

This clone was picked up one time. The chain employs TRBV6-5 and TRBJ1-6, with TRBD1 as a possible D gene (6 bases). Trimming removed 0 bases from V and 10 bases from J, with 10 bases in between. Germline CDR1 and CDR2: MNHEY and SVGAGI. The CDR3 spans 14 residues. The CDR3 coding sequence is TGTGCCAGCAGTTACTCACAGGGACGCTCACCCCTCCACTTT. Translating it yields CASSYSQGRSPLHF.

This chain uses TRBV10-2 with TRBJ2-5; 9 bases map to TRBD2. This CDR3 is 17 amino acids long. The ends lost 0 bases at V and 2 bases at J; junction bases unmatched: 7. The germline V gene encodes CDR1 WSHSY and CDR2 SAAADI. CDR3 sequence (DNA): TGCGCCAGCAGTGAGTCGTGGCTAGCGGGAAGGCAAGAGACCCAGTACTTC. It codes for CASSESWLAGRQETQYF.

The chain uses TRBV19 and TRBJ2-7; 11 nucleotides align to TRBD2. The germline gives CDR1 LNHDA, CDR2 SQIVND (reference sequence). The CDR3 totals 13 residues. The V segment lost 6 bases and the J segment 6 bases; nucleotides outside the gene matches: 4. The DNA of the CDR3 is TGTGCCAGTAGACTAGCGGGAGCTGGCGAGCAGTACTTC. Its protein is CASRLAGAGEQYF.